Reported below is one T cell receptor beta chain. Antigen specificity is unknown. Trimming stripped 10 bases from V and 2 bases from J, with 18 bases between. The CDR3 runs to 15 residues. Germline CDR1 is SNHLY and CDR2 is FYNNEI. The data belong to a study of identical twins. Regarding the study as a whole: Analyses of zero insertions could, in part, be confounded by invariant MAIT and iNKT cells.

Template switching supplied a universal primer site; unique molecular identifiers were carried on the cDNA. One entry per CDR3 protein results from TCRdb running MiXCR on the 5' RACE reads. The data contain roughly 1,500,000 distinct CDR3 sequences, roughly 35% of them singletons. Everyone who donated was a healthy Caucasian. The sequenced sample was cord blood. This clonotype originated in a newborn girl in good health. The chain uses TRBV2 and TRBJ2-4; D might be TRBD1 (6 bases). The CDR3 bases are TGTGCCACCTCTGAGATTCAGGGGACCAAAAACATTCAGTACTTC. Translating gives CATSEIQGTKNIQYF.